This TCR beta chain emerged from a study of graft-versus-host responses after intestinal transplantation. Turning to the study itself: Recipients had multivisceral, liver-intestinal, or isolated intestinal transplants. Each patient got anti-thymocyte globulin induction, then tacrolimus and steroids for roughly 3 years.

Data came from immunoSEQ multiplex PCR; TCRdb stores just in-frame clones and leaves some out. The table records over 80,000 clones, 91% of them present only once. The sample holds one count of this clone. The antigen is not known. Germline V lookup: CDR1 MNHNS, CDR2 SASEGT. The CDR3 totals 15 residues. Regarding the study as a whole: Recipient bone marrow held GvH clones, some seen earlier in ileum or blood. Peak levels of circulating GvH clones tracked with early post-transplant HvG declines.

The chain uses TRBV6-1 and TRBJ2-5; D possibly corresponds to TRBD2 (6 bases). The J call could be wrong; TRBJ2-7 is a better fit for the DNA end. This sample comprised unstimulated CD4+ T cells sorted from spleen or lymph node cells, obtained before transplant. The TCR originated in a human donor who was the organ donor for an intestinal transplant. The CDR3, as DNA: TGTGCCAGCAGGGGTGGAGGGAATCGAGCCTACGAGCAGTACTTC. It encodes CASRGGGNRAYEQYF.